This TCR beta chain originates from a study of neurological immune-mediated disorders. 5'RACE with 10-nucleotide random UMIs produced the cDNA. TCRdb passed the 5' RACE reads through MiXCR, listing each CDR3 protein once. The data show about 65,000 distinct CDR3 sequences, with roughly 3.7% seen just once and just over 2.5% held by the top ten. General study findings and limits: Any association between clinical or MRI features and the multiple sclerosis repertoire cluster was absent. None of the CDR3 amino acid sequences found in expanded clones was shared across subjects. This suggests that the TCR-beta repertoires were private in all groups.

This clonotype was observed a few times. The antigen remains unidentified. The junction departs from germline at one end; a sequencing error may be responsible. The CDR3 has 16 residues. CDR1 is MGHRA and CDR2 is YSYEKL in the germline V gene. The chain links TRBV4-1 to TRBJ1-6; D not resolved. Material: PBMCs. The receptor comes from a man aged 50 to 60 with multiple sclerosis. The CDR3 here is CASSQVSLDYNSPLNF. CDR3 bases: TGCGCCAGCAGCCAAGTCTCCCTTGACTATAATTCACCCCTCAACTTT.